The present entry profiles one T cell receptor beta chain with its context. Its antigen is unknown. The sample holds no much larger clone one base away, and base qualities are not on file. The data belong to a study of T-cell reconstitution after alpha-beta-depleted transplantation in children (dated by TCRdb to about 2016). The study in broad terms: T-cell immune reconstitution after TCRalphabeta/CD19-depleted allogeneic hematopoietic cell transplantation in children was quantitatively tracked in the study by means of TCR repertoire profiling.

Taken with the paper, the label for treatment or condition translates to: allogeneic hematopoietic cell transplantation with graft depleted of TCRalphabeta T cells and CD19 B cells. TCRalphabeta/CD19-depleted allogeneic hematopoietic cell grafts were given to the transplant recipients, all of whom were children. Overall results and qualifications from the work: The frequencies of hyperexpanded clones fell over the following months, and after one year, T-cell counts and TCRbeta diversity were mostly attributed to newly produced T cells. The high TCRbeta diversity at day 60 in some patients was ascribed to recipient T cells and intrathymic progenitors that had survived conditioning. About two months after transplant, the apparently early recovery of alphabetaT-cell counts reportedly depended on just several hundred clones that had expanded rapidly and came from non-depleted graft cells.

The library was generated by PCR. This sample was sequenced with an Illumina HiSeq 2500. TCR libraries were prepared with molecular barcoding, using unique molecular identifiers to normalize TCRbeta repertoire quantification. The public reads were quality trimmed at Q25 with fastp and then assembled into clones with MiXCR by TCRdb, keeping productive beta chains. Under each unique CDR3 protein, matching rows form one entry showing the most common genes and DNA. For this sample the table gives about 440,000 distinct CDR3 sequences, of which 43% were detected only once. The biggest ten clones account for 27% of the sample. This clonotype was obtained from a girl aged 2 to 10 with aplastic anemia, due to receive a stem cell transplant. The sample consisted of PBMCs, taken before TCRalphabeta/CD19-depleted stem cell transplant.

The CDR3 is CAISESKLGAGTQYF. Here is the DNA: TGTGCCATCAGTGAGTCGAAACTAGGGGCGGGAACGCAGTATTTT. The sequence joins TRBV10-3 to TRBJ2-3, and TRBD2 may be the D gene, going by 6 matching bases. The CDR3 goes from the cysteine to the phenylalanine over 15 residues. Only the CDR3 portion is preserved as DNA: 45 bases, with reading frame beginning at the first base. Trimming at the junction amounts to 0 bases on V and 9 bases on J, and the germline ends lie 16 bases apart. CDR1 and CDR2 are read off the germline V gene as ENHRY and SYGVKD.